A single T cell receptor (beta chain) is shown here with its context. This sample is part of a study of T cell changes during pregnancy in multiple sclerosis. This table comes from immunoSEQ multiplex PCR, and its TCRdb copy is limited to in-frame clones, with some not included. The table records about 79,000 clones, around nine tenths of them present only once. This material consisted of CD4+ T cells from peripheral blood mononuclear cells, taken in the second trimester of pregnancy. The TCR originated in a female donor with multiple sclerosis, enrolled in a pregnancy study.

CDR3 nucleotides: TGTGCCAGCAGCGGAGGACTAGCGGCCGGGGAGCTGTTTTTT. It codes for CASSGGLAAGELFF. The chain employs TRBV7-9 and TRBJ2-2; 10 bases are shared with TRBD2. After removal of 5 bases from V and 6 bases from J, the junction contained 3 bases not matched to a gene. The CDR3 consists of 14 residues. Germline loops: CDR1 SEHNR, CDR2 FQNEAQ (reference sequence).